This T cell receptor (beta chain) was sequenced for a study of PD-1 blockade in classical Hodgkin lymphoma. Overall study results and limits: In CD4+ cells, TCR diversity went up significantly by C4D1, but in CD8+ cells it did not. Complete responders started with a diversity level that resembled newly diagnosed patients at baseline.

TCRdb's table, derived via immunoSEQ multiplex PCR, lists solely in-frame clones and lacks some. The sample contains fewer than 80,000 clones, about two thirds of which appear only once. The CDR3 is 15 amino acids. Germline loops: CDR1 LGHNA, CDR2 YNFKEQ. Trimming removed 1 base from V and 6 bases from J, with 13 bases in between. Worth noting for this clone: Its antigen is currently unknown.

The patients all showed relapse after autologous stem cell transplantation, while their brentuximab vedotin exposure varied. This clonotype was sampled from a human donor with classical Hodgkin lymphoma. V gene TRBV4-2 combines with J gene TRBJ1-5; possible D gene TRBD1, 6 bases. Material: peripheral blood mononuclear cells (PBMCs), obtained before the second cycle of nivolumab. Here the CDR3 reads CASSQGGGAGQPQHF. In DNA form, the CDR3 reads TGTGCCAGCAGCCAAGGAGGGGGGGCCGGTCAGCCCCAGCATTTT.